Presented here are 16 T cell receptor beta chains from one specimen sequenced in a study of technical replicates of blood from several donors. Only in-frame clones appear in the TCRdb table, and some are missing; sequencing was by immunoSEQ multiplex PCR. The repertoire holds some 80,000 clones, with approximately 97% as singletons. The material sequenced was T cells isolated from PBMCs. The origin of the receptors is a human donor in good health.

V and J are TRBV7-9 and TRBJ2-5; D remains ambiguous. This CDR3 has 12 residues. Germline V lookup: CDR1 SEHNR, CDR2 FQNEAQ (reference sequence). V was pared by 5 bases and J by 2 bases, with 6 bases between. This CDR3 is CASSRTQETQYF. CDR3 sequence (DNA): TGTGCCAGCAGCCGTACTCAAGAGACCCAGTACTTC.

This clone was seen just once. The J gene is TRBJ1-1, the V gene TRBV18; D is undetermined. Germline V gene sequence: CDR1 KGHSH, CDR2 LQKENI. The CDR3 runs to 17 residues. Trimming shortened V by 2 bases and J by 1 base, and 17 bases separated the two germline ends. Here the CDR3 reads CASSPDEHTGENTEAFF. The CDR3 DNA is TGTGCCAGCTCACCAGATGAGCACACCGGGGAGAACACTGAAGCTTTCTTT. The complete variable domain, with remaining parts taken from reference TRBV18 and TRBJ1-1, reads NAGVMQNPRHLVRRRGQEARLRCSPMKGHSHVYWYRQLPEEGLKFMVYLQKENIIDESGMPKERFSAEFPKEGPSILRIQQVVRGDSAAYFCASSPDEHTGENTEAFFGQGTRLTVV.

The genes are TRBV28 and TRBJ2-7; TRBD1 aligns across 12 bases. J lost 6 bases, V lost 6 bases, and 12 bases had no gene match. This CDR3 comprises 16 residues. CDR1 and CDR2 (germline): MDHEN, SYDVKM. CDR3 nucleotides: TGTGCCAGCAGCTACCTAGCCGGGACAGGGGGCGCCGAGCAGTACTTC. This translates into CASSYLAGTGGAEQYF.

The CDR3 sequence is CASSGTTSGGAYEQYF. CDR3 DNA: TGTGCCAGCAGCGGGACGACTAGCGGGGGGGCGTACGAGCAGTACTTC. This rearrangement joins TRBV5-4 to TRBJ2-7; 14 positions match TRBD2. V shed 4 bases and J 4 bases; nucleotides not matched to a gene: 7. Germline lookup yields CDR1 SGHNT and CDR2 YYREEE (reference sequence). The CDR3 consists of 16 residues. The full variable domain, in which reference TRBV5-4 and TRBJ2-7 provide the parts outside the CDR3, is ETGVTQSPTHLIKTRGQQVTLRCSSQSGHNTVSWYQQALGQGPQFIFQYYREEENGRGNFPPRFSGLQFPNYSSELNVNALELDDSALYLCASSGTTSGGAYEQYFGPGTRLTVT.

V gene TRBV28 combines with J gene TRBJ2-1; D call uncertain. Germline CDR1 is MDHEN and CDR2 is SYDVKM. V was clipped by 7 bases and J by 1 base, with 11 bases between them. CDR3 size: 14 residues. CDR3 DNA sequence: TGTGCCAGCACCTCCGCTAATTCCTACAATGAGCAGTTCTTC. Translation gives CASTSANSYNEQFF. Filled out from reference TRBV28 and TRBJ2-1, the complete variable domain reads DVKVTQSSRYLVKRTGEKVFLECVQDMDHENMFWYRQDPGLGLRLIYFSYDVKMKEKGDIPEGYSVSREKKERFSLILESASTNQTSMYLCASTSANSYNEQFFGPGTRLTVL.

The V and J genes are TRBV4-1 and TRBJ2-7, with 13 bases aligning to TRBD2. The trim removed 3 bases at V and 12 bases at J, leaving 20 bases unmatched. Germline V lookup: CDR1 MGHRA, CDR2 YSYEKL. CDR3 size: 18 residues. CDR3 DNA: TGCGCCAGCAGCCATCCCGTTCCAGGACTAGCGGGGGTAGCCGAGAGGTACTTC. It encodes CASSHPVPGLAGVAERYF.

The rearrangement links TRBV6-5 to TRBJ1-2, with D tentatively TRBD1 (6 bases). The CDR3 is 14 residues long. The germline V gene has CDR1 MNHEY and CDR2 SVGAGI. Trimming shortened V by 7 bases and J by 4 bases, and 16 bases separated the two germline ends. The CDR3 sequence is CASTKPGQGYGYTF. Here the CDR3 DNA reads TGTGCCAGCACCAAACCGGGACAAGGCTATGGCTACACCTTC.

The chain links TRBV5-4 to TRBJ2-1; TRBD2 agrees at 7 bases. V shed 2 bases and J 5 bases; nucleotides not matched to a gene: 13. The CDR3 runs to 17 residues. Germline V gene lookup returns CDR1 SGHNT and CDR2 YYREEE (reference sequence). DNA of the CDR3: TGTGCCAGCAGCTTCCCCGTGGGGGAGGGACTACACAATGAGCAGTTCTTC. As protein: CASSFPVGEGLHNEQFF.

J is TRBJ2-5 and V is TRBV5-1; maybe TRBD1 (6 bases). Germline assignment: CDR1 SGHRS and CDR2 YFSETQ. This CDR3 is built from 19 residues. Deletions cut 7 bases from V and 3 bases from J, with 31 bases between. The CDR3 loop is CASHNPPGVVGRYEETQYF. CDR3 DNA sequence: TGCGCCAGCCACAATCCGCCAGGGGTAGTTGGCCGTTACGAAGAGACCCAGTACTTC.

CDR3 sequence: CASRLQGLMNTEAFF. The CDR3 DNA reads TGTGCCAGCAGATTACAGGGCCTAATGAACACTGAAGCTTTCTTT. The rearrangement links TRBV6-5 to TRBJ1-1; tentative D call: TRBD1 (6 bases). The length of the CDR3 is 15 residues. The germline V gene encodes CDR1 MNHEY and CDR2 SVGAGI. Trimming left V 6 bases short and J 0 bases short, with 14 bases between.

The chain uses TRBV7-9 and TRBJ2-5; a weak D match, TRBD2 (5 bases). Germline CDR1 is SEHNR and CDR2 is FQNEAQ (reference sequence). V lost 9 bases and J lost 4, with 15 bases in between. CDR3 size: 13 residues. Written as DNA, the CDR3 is TGTGCCAGAGGGAGCCGGGCGGTAGAGACCCAGTACTTC. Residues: CARGSRAVETQYF.

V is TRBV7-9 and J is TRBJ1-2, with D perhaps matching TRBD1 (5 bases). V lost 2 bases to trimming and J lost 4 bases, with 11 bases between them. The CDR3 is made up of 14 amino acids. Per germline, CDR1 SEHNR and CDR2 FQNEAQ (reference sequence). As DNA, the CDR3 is TGTGCCAGCAGCTTAAGGGGTCCCGGCTATGGCTACACCTTC. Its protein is CASSLRGPGYGYTF.

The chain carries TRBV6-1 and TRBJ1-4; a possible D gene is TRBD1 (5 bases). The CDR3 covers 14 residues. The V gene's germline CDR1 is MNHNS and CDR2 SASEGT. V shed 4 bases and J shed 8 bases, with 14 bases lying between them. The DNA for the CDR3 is TGTGCCAGCAGTGCTTCTGGGAAGGGGGAAAAACTGTTTTTT. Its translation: CASSASGKGEKLFF.

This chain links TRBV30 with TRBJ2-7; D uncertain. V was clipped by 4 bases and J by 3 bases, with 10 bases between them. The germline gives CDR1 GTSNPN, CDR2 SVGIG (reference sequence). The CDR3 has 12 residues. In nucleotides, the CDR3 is TGTGCCTGGACCAACTTGAACTACGAGCAGTACTTC. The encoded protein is CAWTNLNYEQYF.

CDR3: CASNNGQSNQPQHF. The CDR3 nucleotides are TGTGCCAGCAATAACGGACAGAGCAATCAGCCCCAGCATTTT. The V gene is TRBV6-5, the J gene TRBJ1-5, with TRBD1 as a possible D gene (6 bases). The CDR3 is 14 amino acids. V was trimmed by 7 bases and J by 1 base, leaving 11 bases between them. Germline V CDR1 and CDR2: MNHEY, SVGAGI.

CDR3 sequence reads: CASGGAYNEQFF. CDR3 bases: TGTGCCAGCGGGGGGGCCTACAATGAGCAGTTCTTC. The chain employs TRBV10-3 and TRBJ2-1; 9 positions agree with TRBD2. The V gene end was trimmed by 10 bases and the J gene end by 2 bases; junction bases not matched to a gene: 0. Germline assignment: CDR1 ENHRY and CDR2 SYGVKD. This CDR3 spans 12 amino acids.